The entry below gives a single TCR beta chain sequence along with its context. The data were produced by immunoSEQ multiplex PCR, yet TCRdb's version contains in-frame clones alone and is incomplete. This sample yields 70,000 or so clones, of which under 95% are seen a single time; less than 3.5% belongs to the top ten. The length of the CDR3 is 14 residues. CDR1 and CDR2 from the germline V gene are MNHEY and SMNVEV (reference sequence). Trimming took 5 bases from V and 4 from J, leaving 14 bases between them. The data derive from a study of T cells after somatic rescue of genetic block. The chain carries TRBV27 and TRBJ1-2; D gene uncertain. The receptor was derived from a man in his forties or fifties. Sample: peripheral blood mononuclear cells (PBMCs). The CDR3 DNA is TGTGCCAGCAGTCCAACCTCGGCCCTCTATGGCTACACCTTC. Its protein is CASSPTSALYGYTF.